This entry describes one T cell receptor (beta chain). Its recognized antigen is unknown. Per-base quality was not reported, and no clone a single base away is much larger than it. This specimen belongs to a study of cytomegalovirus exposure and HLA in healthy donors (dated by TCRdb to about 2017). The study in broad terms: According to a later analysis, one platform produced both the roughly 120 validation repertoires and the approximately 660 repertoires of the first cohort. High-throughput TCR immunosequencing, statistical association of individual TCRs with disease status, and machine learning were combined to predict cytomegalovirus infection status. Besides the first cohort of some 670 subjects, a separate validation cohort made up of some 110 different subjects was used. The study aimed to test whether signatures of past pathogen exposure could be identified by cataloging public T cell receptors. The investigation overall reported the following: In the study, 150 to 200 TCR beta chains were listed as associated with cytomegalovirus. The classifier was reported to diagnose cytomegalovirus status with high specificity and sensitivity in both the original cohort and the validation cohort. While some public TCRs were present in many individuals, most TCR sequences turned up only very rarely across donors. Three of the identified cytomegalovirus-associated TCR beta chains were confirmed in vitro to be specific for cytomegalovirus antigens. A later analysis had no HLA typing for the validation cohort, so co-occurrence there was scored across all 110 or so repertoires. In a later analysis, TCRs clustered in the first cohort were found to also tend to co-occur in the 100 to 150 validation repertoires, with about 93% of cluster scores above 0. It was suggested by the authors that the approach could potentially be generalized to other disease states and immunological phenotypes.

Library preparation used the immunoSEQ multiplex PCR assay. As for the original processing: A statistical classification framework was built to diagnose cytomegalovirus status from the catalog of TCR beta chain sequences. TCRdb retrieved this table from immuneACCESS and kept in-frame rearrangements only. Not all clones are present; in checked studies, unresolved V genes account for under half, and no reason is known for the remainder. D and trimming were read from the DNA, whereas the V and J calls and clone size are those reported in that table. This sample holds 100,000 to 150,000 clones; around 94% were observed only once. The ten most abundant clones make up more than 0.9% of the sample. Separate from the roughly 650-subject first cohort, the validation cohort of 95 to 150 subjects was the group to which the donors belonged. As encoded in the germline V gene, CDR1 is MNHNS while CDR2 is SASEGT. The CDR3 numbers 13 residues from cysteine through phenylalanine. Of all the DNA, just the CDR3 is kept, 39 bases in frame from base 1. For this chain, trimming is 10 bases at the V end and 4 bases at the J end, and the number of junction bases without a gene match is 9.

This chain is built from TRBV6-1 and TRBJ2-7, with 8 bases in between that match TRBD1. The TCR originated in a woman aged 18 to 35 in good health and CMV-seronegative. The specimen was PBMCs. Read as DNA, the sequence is TGTGCCACCAGCAGGGGGCTAGGGTACGAGCAGTACTTC. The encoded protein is CATSRGLGYEQYF.